This is a list of T cell receptor beta chains from one sample in a study of beta chain features in type 1 diabetes. The table came from immunoSEQ multiplex PCR; TCRdb's copy has only in-frame clones and leaves some out. The sample has under 250,000 clones, 13% to 15% seen once. Sequencing used naive CD4+ T cells from blood. These receptors all come from a middle-aged woman in good health. The CDR3 runs from the conserved cysteine through the conserved F or W.

TRBJ2-2 | TRBV5-1 | 15 | CASSVAAIGTGELFF
TRBJ1-2 | TRBV29-1 | 11 | CSVFTGSGYTF
TRBJ1-4 | TRBV6-6 | 15 | CASANPGTGGEKLFF
TRBJ2-1 | TRBV5-4 | 15 | CASSWGGDLRNEQFF
TRBJ1-3 | TRBV28 | 16 | CASRYAGELSGNTIYF
TRBJ2-3 | TRBV29-1 | 10 | CSVRQGPQYF
TRBJ2-1 | TRBV5-1 | 16 | CASSTGQGAAHNEQFF
TRBJ2-7 | TRBV6-5 | 14 | CASSERGARYEQYF
TRBJ2-7 | TRBV4-3 | 16 | CASSQDFRTVPYELYF
TRBJ1-1 | TRBV18 | 14 | CASSARGLGTEAFF
TRBJ2-3 | TRBV5-4 | 12 | CASGTARDTQYF
TRBJ2-5 | TRBV12-2 | 12 | CASRLAMETQYF
TRBJ2-1 | TRBV11-2 | 15 | CASSFSGVLRNEQFF